This is a list of T cell receptor beta chains from one sample in a study of T cell responses to AZD1222 COVID-19 vaccine. The table came from immunoSEQ multiplex PCR; TCRdb's copy has only in-frame clones and leaves some out. The table includes 120,000 or so clones, about nine tenths detected once. The sample in question was peripheral blood, obtained on day 0 of AZD1222 vaccination. The origin of the receptors is an adult in good health. Both conserved end residues are part of each CDR3. The order of the fields is clone size, J gene, D gene, V gene, CDR3 length, CDR3 protein, CDR3 DNA. D genes are given only for firm matches. Clone size is not always given. Where it is, it says once, few, many or a class for expanded clones.

.	TRBJ2-5	.	TRBV5-8	15	CASSSAGTYQETQYF	TGTGCCAGCAGCTCGGCGGGGACGTACCAAGAGACCCAGTACTTC
.	TRBJ2-3	.	TRBV5-1	16	CASSLAPRLETNTQYF	TGCGCCAGCAGCTTGGCACCGAGACTAGAGACTAATACGCAGTATTTT
.	TRBJ1-5	.	TRBV18	13	CASSPRGNQPQHF	TGTGCCAGCTCACCACGCGGCAATCAGCCCCAGCATTTT
.	TRBJ1-1	.	TRBV30	13	CAWTRGWNTEAFF	TGTGCCTGGACCCGGGGATGGAACACTGAAGCTTTCTTT
.	TRBJ2-1	TRBD2	TRBV11-2	15	CASSFGTSGSNEQFF	TGTGCCAGCAGCTTCGGGACTAGCGGGAGCAATGAGCAGTTCTTC
once	TRBJ1-1	TRBD1	TRBV7-7	19	CASSLGGKGTGDMNTEAFF	TGTGCCAGCAGCTTAGGGGGGAAGGGGACAGGGGACATGAACACTGAAGCTTTCTTT
.	TRBJ1-3	.	TRBV9	16	CASSVGHVSSGNTIYF	TGTGCCAGCAGCGTAGGGCACGTGAGCTCTGGAAACACCATATATTTT
.	TRBJ1-1	.	TRBV11-2	15	CASSGDPLVRGEAFF	TGTGCCAGCAGTGGGGATCCCCTGGTGAGAGGGGAAGCTTTCTTT
.	TRBJ1-3	.	TRBV9	18	CASSVDAFVTGVGNTIYF	TGTGCCAGCAGCGTAGATGCGTTCGTGACGGGTGTCGGAAACACCATATATTTT
once	TRBJ1-3	.	TRBV6-1	18	CASSEADTVGMQRNTIYF	TGTGCCAGCAGTGAAGCAGACACAGTAGGTATGCAGCGAAACACCATATATTTT
.	TRBJ2-1	TRBD2	TRBV18	15	CASSLTSGALNEQFF	TGTGCCAGCTCACTGACTAGCGGTGCGTTAAATGAGCAGTTCTTC
.	TRBJ2-7	TRBD2	TRBV5-1	16	CASRKTSGLDPNEQYF	TGCGCCAGCAGAAAGACTAGCGGGCTAGACCCAAACGAGCAGTACTTC
.	TRBJ2-7	.	TRBV27	14	CASSLTRGFYEQYF	TGTGCCAGCAGTTTAACGAGGGGATTTTACGAGCAGTACTTC
once	TRBJ2-7	.	TRBV3-1/TRBV3-2	13	CASSQGRSHEQYF	TGTGCCAGCAGCCAAGGTCGAAGTCACGAGCAGTACTTC
once	TRBJ1-2	TRBD1	TRBV28	17	CASSYYRDRGPNYGYTF	TGTGCCAGCAGCTATTACCGGGACAGGGGCCCTAACTATGGCTACACCTTC
.	TRBJ2-7	.	TRBV2	13	CASRVDSSYEQYF	TGTGCCAGCAGGGTGGACAGTTCCTACGAGCAGTACTTC
.	TRBJ2-7	TRBD1	TRBV2	13	CASTRDRSSEQYF	TGTGCCAGCACTAGGGACAGGTCCTCCGAGCAGTACTTC
.	TRBJ1-4	.	TRBV4-1	17	CASSQDRVQGTNEKLFF	TGCGCCAGCAGCCAAGATCGGGTTCAGGGAACTAATGAAAAACTGTTTTTT
.	TRBJ2-7	.	TRBV4-2	15	CASSQDQGVAYEQYF	TGTGCCAGCAGCCAAGACCAAGGGGTTGCCTACGAGCAGTACTTC
.	TRBJ2-5	TRBD2	TRBV3-1/TRBV3-2	19	CASSQDYGGLAGGQETQYF	TGTGCCAGCAGCCAAGATTATGGGGGACTAGCGGGAGGACAAGAGACCCAGTACTTC
.	TRBJ2-3	TRBD1	TRBV5-6	16	CASSYRTGSLTDTQYF	TGTGCCAGCAGCTATAGGACAGGGAGTCTCACAGATACGCAGTATTTT
.	TRBJ1-4	.	TRBV6-5	14	CASRLGATNEKLFF	TGTGCCAGCAGGCTGGGGGCAACTAATGAAAAACTGTTTTTT
.	TRBJ2-7	TRBD2	TRBV9	16	CASSVSGGLGRYEQYF	TGTGCCAGCAGCGTATCGGGGGGGCTAGGGCGCTACGAGCAGTACTTC
.	TRBJ2-7	.	TRBV27	13	CASRLRRAYEQYF	TGTGCCAGCAGACTGCGGAGAGCCTACGAGCAGTACTTC
once	TRBJ2-7	.	TRBV6-5	13	CASKRSGPYEQYF	TGTGCCAGCAAGCGGAGCGGTCCCTACGAGCAGTACTTC
.	TRBJ1-4	TRBD1	TRBV6-2/TRBV6-3	14	CASSPGTGVEKLFF	TGTGCCAGCAGTCCCGGGACAGGCGTTGAAAAACTGTTTTTT
.	TRBJ2-7	TRBD1	TRBV7-6	15	CASSAPQGAIYEQYF	TGTGCCAGCAGCGCCCCCCAGGGGGCCATCTACGAGCAGTACTTC
.	TRBJ2-5	.	TRBV7-2	15	CASSINLTPKETQYF	TGTGCCAGCAGTATAAATCTAACCCCAAAAGAGACCCAGTACTTC
.	TRBJ1-2	.	TRBV7-9	14	CASSLGTGTDGYTF	TGTGCCAGCAGCTTAGGTACAGGTACGGATGGCTACACCTTC
.	TRBJ2-3	TRBD2	TRBV6-2/TRBV6-3	17	CASSYYPTSGSGDTQYF	TGTGCCAGCAGTTACTACCCCACTAGCGGGAGTGGCGATACGCAGTATTTT
.	TRBJ2-3	.	TRBV7-2	12	CASSSRATIQYF	TGTGCCAGCAGCTCGAGGGCGACTATCCAGTATTTT
once	TRBJ2-1	TRBD2	TRBV4-1	19	CASSQDQLSGISSYNEQFF	TGCGCCAGCAGCCAAGATCAGTTAAGCGGGATAAGCTCCTACAATGAGCAGTTCTTC
.	TRBJ2-3	.	TRBV5-1	15	CASSLEGPSTDTQYF	TGCGCCAGCAGCTTAGAGGGGCCCAGCACAGATACGCAGTATTTT
.	TRBJ1-1	.	TRBV7-2	17	CASSLDRVAGSLPEAFF	TGTGCCAGCAGCTTAGATCGGGTGGCAGGGTCGCTACCTGAAGCTTTCTTT
.	TRBJ1-4	.	TRBV6-5	16	CASSYSLRGADEKLFF	TGTGCCAGCAGTTACTCCTTAAGGGGCGCGGACGAAAAACTGTTTTTT
.	TRBJ1-2	.	TRBV6-5	15	CASSPGQAGYYGYTF	TGTGCCAGCAGTCCGGGACAAGCCGGCTACTATGGCTACACCTTC
.	TRBJ2-3	.	TRBV24-1	15	CATSDSTARTDTQYF	TGTGCCACCAGTGATTCGACAGCCCGCACAGATACGCAGTATTTT
.	TRBJ1-1	.	TRBV18	15	CASSQSEAPMTEAFF	TGTGCCAGCTCCCAGAGTGAGGCCCCGATGACTGAAGCTTTCTTT
.	TRBJ1-1	.	TRBV5-1	15	CASSREGAMNTEAFF	TGCGCCAGCAGCCGGGAAGGAGCCATGAACACTGAAGCTTTCTTT
.	TRBJ2-3	TRBD2	TRBV7-2	15	CASRGTSRSTDTQYF	TGTGCCAGCAGGGGGACTAGCCGTAGCACAGATACGCAGTATTTT
.	TRBJ2-1	.	TRBV7-7	13	CASSLAGGNEQFF	TGTGCTAGCAGCTTAGCAGGCGGCAATGAGCAGTTCTTC